These T cell receptor beta chains were read from a single sample in a study of CD8+CD57+ T cells in acquired aplastic anemia. TCRdb processed the reads anew with MiXCR; each CDR3 protein has one entry. The table lists 170,000 or so distinct CDR3 sequences, about 48% of them singletons, with 30% to 40% in the top ten. The specimen was sorted CD4+, CD8+, or CD8+CD57+ T cells (not recorded which) from PBMCs. These TCRs come from a human donor with aplastic anemia. CDR3s include the opening cysteine and the closing phenylalanine or tryptophan. Fields, in order: CDR3 DNA, CDR3 protein, D gene, V gene, clone size, J gene. D genes are given only for firm matches. A row's size may be missing; if present it is once, few, many or a size class.

CDR3 DNA: TGCGCCAGCAGTTACAGGGAGGGCTCACCCCTCCACTTT
CDR3 protein: CASSYREGSPLHF
D gene: -
V gene: TRBV10-2
clone size: -
J gene: TRBJ1-6

CDR3 DNA: TGTGCCAGCAGCCCGACAGGGACCTACGAGCAGTACTTC
CDR3 protein: CASSPTGTYEQYF
D gene: TRBD1
V gene: TRBV7-8
clone size: many
J gene: TRBJ2-7

CDR3 DNA: TGTGCCAGCACTCATACCTACGAGCAGTACTTC
CDR3 protein: CASTHTYEQYF
D gene: -
V gene: TRBV2
clone size: -
J gene: TRBJ2-7

CDR3 DNA: TGTGCCAGCACCTCGGGACTAGCCGTTACCCAGTACTTC
CDR3 protein: CASTSGLAVTQYF
D gene: TRBD2
V gene: TRBV2
clone size: -
J gene: TRBJ2-5

CDR3 DNA: TGTGCCAGCAGTTCAGGGAATTCACCCCGCCACTTT
CDR3 protein: CASSSGNSPRHF
D gene: -
V gene: TRBV7-9
clone size: once
J gene: TRBJ1-6

CDR3 DNA: TGCGCCAGCAGCTTGGCGGGACAGGACGGAGAGACCCAGTACTTC
CDR3 protein: CASSLAGQDGETQYF
D gene: TRBD1
V gene: TRBV5-1
clone size: -
J gene: TRBJ2-5

CDR3 DNA: TGTGCCATCAGTAAACACCGGGACAGTAATTCACCCCTCCACTTT
CDR3 protein: CAISKHRDSNSPLHF
D gene: TRBD1
V gene: TRBV10-3
clone size: few
J gene: TRBJ1-6

CDR3 DNA: TGTGCCAGCAGCATTACCTCTTGGGATCCGAACACCGGGGAGCTGTTTTTT
CDR3 protein: CASSITSWDPNTGELFF
D gene: -
V gene: TRBV6-1
clone size: -
J gene: TRBJ2-2

CDR3 DNA: TGTGCCAGCAGTGCAGGCCCAGGGTTTGGCTACACCTTC
CDR3 protein: CASSAGPGFGYTF
D gene: -
V gene: TRBV2
clone size: -
J gene: TRBJ1-2

CDR3 DNA: TGTGCCAGTAGTACATGGACAGACCAGACAGATACGCAGTATTTT
CDR3 protein: CASSTWTDQTDTQYF
D gene: -
V gene: TRBV19
clone size: once
J gene: TRBJ2-3

CDR3 DNA: TGTGCCATCAGGGAGACAGGGATCACAGATACGCAGTATTTT
CDR3 protein: CAIRETGITDTQYF
D gene: TRBD1
V gene: TRBV10-3
clone size: -
J gene: TRBJ2-3

CDR3 DNA: TGTGCCTGGAGTGACCTGGGACAGCAAGAGGCCCAGTACTTC
CDR3 protein: CAWSDLGQQEAQYF
D gene: TRBD1
V gene: TRBV30
clone size: few
J gene: TRBJ2-5

CDR3 DNA: TGTGCCACCAGTGGGACGCAAGCGGGAAGCTACAATGAGCAGTTCTTC
CDR3 protein: CATSGTQAGSYNEQFF
D gene: TRBD2
V gene: TRBV24-1
clone size: few
J gene: TRBJ2-1

CDR3 DNA: TGCAGTGCTTCTAGTGACGGACAGGGGGCGAAGGATGGCTACACCTTC
CDR3 protein: CSASSDGQGAKDGYTF
D gene: TRBD1
V gene: TRBV20-1
clone size: many
J gene: TRBJ1-2

CDR3 DNA: TGTGCCAGCAGTTGCTCGAAGCCAGGGCGCTATGGCTACACCTTC
CDR3 protein: CASSCSKPGRYGYTF
D gene: -
V gene: TRBV6-5
clone size: once
J gene: TRBJ1-2

CDR3 DNA: TGCAGCGTCGAATGGCTAGTGGCAACCCTCAATGAGCAGTTCTTC
CDR3 protein: CSVEWLVATLNEQFF
D gene: -
V gene: TRBV29-1
clone size: -
J gene: TRBJ2-1

CDR3 DNA: TGTGCCAGTAGTATAGATGGGGAATCCGAGCAGTACTTC
CDR3 protein: CASSIDGESEQYF
D gene: -
V gene: TRBV19
clone size: many
J gene: TRBJ2-7

CDR3 DNA: TGTGCCAGTTCTCCAGTTGGCTACGAGCAGTACTTC
CDR3 protein: CASSPVGYEQYF
D gene: -
V gene: TRBV2
clone size: -
J gene: TRBJ2-7

CDR3 DNA: TGTGCCAGTAGTAACCTAGCGGGAGGAAGCACAGATACGCAGTATTTT
CDR3 protein: CASSNLAGGSTDTQYF
D gene: TRBD2
V gene: TRBV19
clone size: -
J gene: TRBJ2-3